Following are 16 T cell receptor beta chains from one sample sequenced in a study of T-cell memory formation after mild COVID-19. TCRdb processed the 5' RACE reads anew with MiXCR; each CDR3 protein has one entry. This sample carries approximately 350,000 distinct CDR3 sequences, 13% to 15% of them seen once, and the ten largest clones take 22%. Sequencing used PBMCs or a T cell subset sorted from them (not recorded which). These receptors were collected from a man between 18 and 35 years old who had mild COVID-19 (a few samples of this study predate the infection). Cell type and time point are not known.

Many counts were recorded for this clonotype. This rearrangement joins TRBV7-8 to TRBJ2-1, with D possibly being TRBD1 or TRBD2 (6 bases each). V lost 1 base and J lost 0, with 13 bases in between. The CDR3 is 17 amino acids. Looked up from germline, CDR1 is SGHVS and CDR2 is FQNEAQ. CDR3: CASSLGGPGASYNEQFF. The CDR3 DNA reads as TGTGCCAGCAGCTTAGGTGGACCGGGGGCCTCCTACAATGAGCAGTTCTTC.

In this sample, this clonotype turned up a few times. The CDR3 spells CASSFADDTQYF. As DNA, the CDR3 is TGTGCCAGCAGCTTTGCCGATGATACGCAGTATTTT. The chain employs TRBV11-2 and TRBJ2-3; D unclear. Deletions cut 3 bases from V and 6 bases from J, with 7 bases between. The germline CDR1 and CDR2 sequences are SGHAT and FQNNGV. The length of the CDR3 is 12 residues.

This clonotype was counted only a few times. The J gene is TRBJ1-3, the V gene TRBV4-1; D perhaps matches TRBD1 (5 bases). The CDR3 is 19 residues long. The V gene's germline CDR1 is MGHRA and CDR2 YSYEKL. V lost 0 bases to trimming and J lost 0 bases, with 18 bases between them. The DNA for the CDR3 is TGCGCCAGCAGCCAAGAGCCAGACCTTGACAGCCTCTCTGGAAACACCATATATTTT. Translated, it gives CASSQEPDLDSLSGNTIYF.

The rearrangement joins TRBV6-5 to TRBJ2-1, with 7 bases matching TRBD1. V dropped 3 bases and J dropped 4; count of bases not matched to a gene: 3. Germline CDR1 is MNHEY and CDR2 is SVGAGI. CDR3 length equals 14 residues. The CDR3, as DNA: TGTGCCAGCAGTTATGGGACAGATTACAATGAGCAGTTCTTC. Translation gives CASSYGTDYNEQFF.

This sequence joins TRBV12-3 or TRBV12-4 and TRBJ1-4; the D gene is possibly TRBD1 (5 bases). This CDR3 contains 13 residues. V lost 7 bases to trimming and J lost 10 bases, with 16 bases between them. This chain's CDR3 is CASKLIPGRKLFF. The CDR3 nucleotides are TGTGCCAGCAAGCTCATCCCGGGGCGAAAACTGTTTTTT.

This clonotype came up a few times. V is TRBV20-1 and J is TRBJ2-2; a weak D match, TRBD1 (6 bases). CDR1 is DFQATT and CDR2 is SNEGSKA in the germline V gene (reference sequence). The CDR3 runs 15 residues. V shed 3 bases and J shed 2 bases, with 13 bases lying between them. The CDR3 reads CSARRQGLNTGELFF. As DNA, the CDR3 is TGCAGTGCTAGGCGCCAGGGGCTCAACACCGGGGAGCTGTTTTTT.

At least ten counts were recorded for this clonotype. The chain joins TRBV12-3 or TRBV12-4 to TRBJ1-5; D remains unclear. The CDR3 has 13 amino acids. V was clipped by 9 bases and J by 2 bases, with 11 bases between them. The DNA of the CDR3 is TGTGCCAGTAAGCCGGGAGGCAATCAGCCCCAGCATTTT. This sequence encodes CASKPGGNQPQHF.

The sample holds a few counts of this clonotype. CDR3 protein: CASSQEERVPVHNEQFF. The CDR3 DNA follows: TGTGCCAGCAGCCAAGAGGAGCGGGTTCCGGTCCACAATGAGCAGTTCTTC. The chain has TRBV3-1 and TRBJ2-1, with D perhaps matching TRBD2 (6 bases). The CDR3 totals 17 residues. The germline gives CDR1 LGHDT, CDR2 YNNKEL (reference sequence). The V end was cut by 0 bases, the J end by 5 bases, with 17 bases between.

In this sample, this clonotype turned up a few times. The gene calls are TRBV2 and TRBJ1-4; the D is unclear. The germline V and J ends were trimmed by 6 bases and 5 bases, with 16 bases remaining between them. Per the germline V gene, CDR1 is SNHLY and CDR2 is FYNNEI. The CDR3 totals 15 residues. The CDR3 region is CASSIGRQPNEKLFF. The CDR3 DNA reads as TGTGCCAGCAGCATCGGTCGACAACCAAATGAAAAACTGTTTTTT. The full variable domain, completed using reference TRBV2 and TRBJ1-4, is EPEVTQTPSHQVTQMGQEVILRCVPISNHLYFYWYRQILGQKVEFLVSFYNNEISEKSEIFDDQFSVERPDGSNFTLKIRSTKLEDSAMYFCASSIGRQPNEKLFFGSGTQLSVL.

In this sample, this clonotype turned up a few times. V and J are TRBV4-1 and TRBJ1-2; TRBD1 matches at 9 bases. V trimming: 0 bases; J trimming: 8 bases; junction bases outside the gene matches: 16. Germline V CDR1 and CDR2: MGHRA, YSYEKL. This CDR3 contains 18 residues. The CDR3 sequence is CASSQDGRATGGVFGYTF. CDR3 coding DNA: TGCGCCAGCAGCCAAGATGGGCGGGCCACAGGGGGCGTTTTCGGCTACACCTTC.

This clonotype was seen a handful of times. The rearrangement joins TRBV27 to TRBJ2-3; TRBD1 or TRBD2 may be the D gene (6 bases each). CDR1 MNHEY and CDR2 SMNVEV come from the germline V gene (reference sequence). The length of the CDR3 is 15 residues. V gave up 5 bases and J gave up 4 bases, with 16 bases separating them. CDR3 in DNA: TGTGCCAGCAGTCCCTCCCCAAGGGGGGCAGATACGCAGTATTTT. Amino acid sequence: CASSPSPRGADTQYF.

This chain joins TRBV9 and TRBJ2-1; 9 bases agree with TRBD1. Trimming at V came to 0 bases and at J to 5 bases, leaving 3 bases not matched to a gene. Germline V gives CDR1 SGDLS, CDR2 YYNGEE. There are 15 residues in the CDR3. The CDR3 protein is CASSVAGQGNNEQFF. The CDR3 nucleotides are TGTGCCAGCAGCGTAGCGGGACAGGGAAACAATGAGCAGTTCTTC.

This clonotype was observed a few times. The chain links TRBV14 to TRBJ2-5; a possible D gene is TRBD1 (5 bases). Germline CDR1 is SGHDN and CDR2 is FVKESK. V was pared by 0 bases and J by 1 base, with 9 bases between. The CDR3 has 15 amino acids. The CDR3 region is CASSQDHRSQETQYF. Written as DNA, the CDR3 is TGTGCCAGCAGCCAAGATCACAGGAGCCAAGAGACCCAGTACTTC.

This chain connects TRBV5-1 to TRBJ2-1; TRBD1 agrees at 9 bases. The germline V gene has CDR1 SGHRS and CDR2 YFSETQ. The trim removed 4 bases at V and 8 bases at J, leaving 10 bases unmatched. This CDR3 has 15 amino acids. The CDR3 DNA reads TGCGCCAGCAGCATCCGGGACAGGGTGATCGATGAGCAGTTCTTC. The encoded protein is CASSIRDRVIDEQFF.

The chain links TRBV14 to TRBJ2-4; D possibly corresponds to TRBD1 (5 bases). This CDR3 comprises 12 residues. Trimming pared 4 bases from V and 11 bases from J, leaving 12 bases between. Germline CDR1 and CDR2: SGHDN and FVKESK. The CDR3 protein is CASSLTTTVQYF. In DNA, the CDR3 is TGTGCCAGCAGCCTAACGACGACAGTTCAGTACTTC. The full variable domain, in which reference TRBV14 and TRBJ2-4 provide the parts outside the CDR3, is EAGVTQFPSHSVIEKGQTVTLRCDPISGHDNLYWYRRVMGKEIKFLLHFVKESKQDESGMPNNRFLAERTGGTYSTLKVQPAELEDSGVYFCASSLTTTVQYFGAGTRLSVL.

This clonotype was seen more than once but under ten times. The chain has TRBV12-3 or TRBV12-4 and TRBJ2-1; TRBD1 might be the D (5 bases). V shed 3 bases and J shed 13 bases, with 10 bases lying between them. The CDR3 covers 11 residues. CDR3: CASSLMGHQFF. In nucleotides, the CDR3 is TGTGCCAGCAGTTTGATGGGGCACCAGTTCTTC.